The next 32 T cell receptor beta chains were all read from a single sample in a study of T cells in localized non-small cell lung cancer. TCRdb's table, derived via immunoSEQ multiplex PCR, lists solely in-frame clones and lacks some. Of 1,500 to 1,800 clones listed, roughly 25% are singletons. Sequences were derived from lung tumor tissue, sampled before any cancer treatment. The receptor source for this set is an older male donor with stage III lung adenocarcinoma.

This clone was counted a few times. This sequence joins TRBV6-8 and TRBJ1-6; 10 positions agree with TRBD1. The CDR3 consists of 18 residues. The ends lost 0 bases at V and 7 bases at J; junction bases unmatched: 9. Germline values: CDR1 MNHGY, CDR2 SAAAGT. CDR3 DNA sequence: TGTGCCAGCAGTTACTCAGGATTGGCGGGACAGGGGAATTCACCCCTCCACTTT. It is translated as CASSYSGLAGQGNSPLHF.

This clone was recorded a few times. The chain combines TRBV9 with TRBJ1-1; no firm D call. Trimming shortened V by 5 bases and J by 7 bases, and 12 bases separated the two germline ends. This CDR3 has 12 amino acids. Germline V lookup: CDR1 SGDLS, CDR2 YYNGEE. For the CDR3, the DNA is TGTGCCAGCAGTGTGAACATTTTTGAAGCTTTCTTT. Encoded protein: CASSVNIFEAFF.

The CDR3 sequence: CASSPQGANGYTF. As DNA, the CDR3 is TGTGCCAGCAGTCCACAGGGGGCAAATGGCTACACCTTC. The gene calls are TRBV14 and TRBJ1-2; 9 nucleotides agree with TRBD1. The CDR3 covers 13 residues. Germline V gene lookup returns CDR1 SGHDN and CDR2 FVKESK. With V trimmed by 6 bases and J by 6 bases, 5 bases remained unmatched.

The chain joins TRBV19 to TRBJ1-2; D not certain. This CDR3 has 13 amino acids. Germline assignment: CDR1 LNHDA and CDR2 SQIVND (reference sequence). Trimming left V 3 bases short and J 5 bases short, with 10 bases between. The CDR3 DNA is TGTGCCAGTAGTATTATGCCGGATTATGGCTACACCTTC. Translation gives CASSIMPDYGYTF.

Judged by abundance, this clone is medium-sized. V is TRBV11-3 and J is TRBJ2-5; no reliable D call. Germline V gene data show CDR1 as SGHNT and CDR2 as YENEEA. CDR3 size: 14 residues. V was pared by 1 base and J by 5 bases, with 11 bases between. The CDR3 sequence: CASSLGGPRETQYF. The CDR3 DNA follows: TGTGCCAGCAGCTTAGGTGGTCCTCGGGAGACCCAGTACTTC. Complete variable domain (other parts from reference TRBV11-3 and TRBJ2-5): EAGVVQSPRYKIIEKKQPVAFWCNPISGHNTLYWYLQNLGQGPELLIRYENEEAVDDSQLPKDRFSAERLKGVDSTLKIQPAELGDSAVYLCASSLGGPRETQYFGPGTRLLVL.

This clone ranks as medium-sized. This chain links TRBV9 with TRBJ2-3; 9 bases are shared with TRBD2. Trimming at V came to 0 bases and at J to 2 bases, leaving 4 bases not matched to a gene. The CDR3 loop spans 16 amino acids. Germline values: CDR1 SGDLS, CDR2 YYNGEE. The DNA of the CDR3 is TGTGCCAGCAGCGTAGAAGCGGGGGGCCCCACAGATACGCAGTATTTT. Its translation: CASSVEAGGPTDTQYF.

This clone is labeled medium-sized (0.01 to 0.1%). The chain combines TRBV18 with TRBJ2-2; tentative D call: TRBD1 (6 bases). Germline V gives CDR1 KGHSH, CDR2 LQKENI. V gave up 4 bases and J gave up 6 bases, with 18 bases separating them. The CDR3 runs 16 residues. CDR3 in DNA: TGTGCCAGCTCACTCGTTCAGGGGCCGTCTGCCGGGGAGCTGTTTTTT. This gives the protein CASSLVQGPSAGELFF.

This clone was observed a few times. The CDR3 nucleotides are TGTGCCAGTAGTATATCGTGGAAGAACACTGAAGCTTTCTTT. Protein: CASSISWKNTEAFF. The V call is TRBV19, the J call TRBJ1-1; D remains ambiguous. The V gene's germline CDR1 is LNHDA and CDR2 SQIVND (reference sequence). The ends were cut back, 2 bases at V and 1 base at J, with 8 bases in the middle. The CDR3 length is 14 residues.

The table lists this clone with a few counts. The rearrangement joins TRBV11-3 to TRBJ1-1, with D perhaps TRBD1 (5 bases). The germline V gene encodes CDR1 SGHNT and CDR2 YENEEA. Trimming pared 5 bases from V and 4 bases from J, leaving 17 bases between. The CDR3 runs to 15 residues. The CDR3 DNA follows: TGTGCCAGCAGCCCCCGGGGGGGAGGGTCCACTGAAGCTTTCTTT. Translation gives CASSPRGGGSTEAFF.

This clone was seen a handful of times. The chain uses TRBV11-3 and TRBJ2-5, with 11 bases that match TRBD2. Germline-derived CDR1 and CDR2 are SGHNT and YENEEA. This CDR3 has 14 residues. V shed 5 bases and J 3 bases; nucleotides not matched to a gene: 2. The CDR3 spells CASSPGLAEETQYF. The CDR3 DNA sequence: TGTGCCAGCAGCCCGGGACTAGCGGAAGAGACCCAGTACTTC. The full variable domain, completed using reference TRBV11-3 and TRBJ2-5, is EAGVVQSPRYKIIEKKQPVAFWCNPISGHNTLYWYLQNLGQGPELLIRYENEEAVDDSQLPKDRFSAERLKGVDSTLKIQPAELGDSAVYLCASSPGLAEETQYFGPGTRLLVL.

The chain couples TRBV18 to TRBJ1-6, with D maybe TRBD1 (5 bases). The CDR3 covers 16 residues. Germline CDR1 and CDR2: KGHSH and LQKENI. V lost 2 bases and J lost 0, with 8 bases in between. The CDR3 loop reads CASSPGGSSYNSPLHF. The CDR3 coding sequence is TGTGCCAGCTCACCAGGGGGAAGCTCCTATAATTCACCCCTCCACTTT.

The chain is built from TRBV18 and TRBJ1-2; D unresolved. V lost 2 bases, J lost 2 bases, and 6 bases lay in between. The CDR3 has 13 residues. The germline gives CDR1 KGHSH, CDR2 LQKENI. The CDR3: CASSPGSNYGYTF. The CDR3 nucleotides read TGTGCCAGCTCACCAGGCTCAAACTATGGCTACACCTTC.

The rearrangement joins TRBV30 to TRBJ2-1; 7 bases match TRBD2. The length of the CDR3 is 14 residues. The trim removed 1 base at V and 2 bases at J, leaving 2 bases unmatched. Germline loops: CDR1 GTSNPN, CDR2 SVGIG (reference sequence). CDR3 in amino acids: CAWSASGPYNEQFF. For the CDR3, the DNA is TGTGCCTGGAGTGCTAGCGGACCCTACAATGAGCAGTTCTTC.

CDR3 loop: CASSESRDGYTF. The DNA of the CDR3 is TGCGCCAGCAGTGAATCGAGGGATGGCTACACCTTC. The chain couples TRBV10-2 to TRBJ1-2; no definite D call. V was cut by 3 bases and J by 6 bases, with 8 bases left in between. CDR1 is WSHSY, CDR2 SAAADI, per germline. The CDR3 is made up of 12 amino acids.

CDR3 residues: CAWSSRVTGANVLTF. The CDR3 DNA follows: TGTGCCTGGAGTTCCAGGGTCACTGGGGCCAACGTCCTGACTTTC. The genes are TRBV30 and TRBJ2-6; weak D call: TRBD1 (5 bases). The CDR3 consists of 15 residues. The V gene lost 2 bases and the J gene lost 2 bases, with 10 bases spanning the gap. Germline V gene sequence: CDR1 GTSNPN, CDR2 SVGIG (reference sequence). Full variable domain (outside the CDR3, taken from reference TRBV30 and TRBJ2-6): SQTIHQWPATLVQPVGSPLSLECTVEGTSNPNLYWYRQAAGRGLQLLFYSVGIGQISSEVPQNLSASRPQDRQFILSSKKLLLSDSGFYLCAWSSRVTGANVLTFGAGSRLTVL.

This clone was detected a few times. V and J are TRBV9 and TRBJ1-3, with TRBD1 as a possible D gene (5 bases). CDR1 SGDLS and CDR2 YYNGEE come from the germline V gene. V was shortened by 5 bases and J by 0 bases, with 15 bases between the two germline ends. The CDR3 is made up of 16 amino acids. The CDR3 region is CASSWGRPNSGNTIYF. The CDR3 DNA reads as TGTGCCAGCAGTTGGGGACGGCCTAACTCTGGAAACACCATATATTTT.

J is TRBJ1-6 and V is TRBV30, with D uncertain. There are 14 residues in the CDR3. The V end was cut by 1 base, the J end by 4 bases, with 8 bases between. In germline, CDR1 is GTSNPN, CDR2 SVGIG (reference sequence). CDR3 DNA sequence: TGTGCCTGGAGTGGAGGGCAGTATAATTCACCCCTCCACTTT. It translates to CAWSGGQYNSPLHF.

The chain links TRBV6-8 to TRBJ1-6; D gene uncertain. The CDR3 sequence is 17 residues long. The germline V and J ends were trimmed by 0 bases and 7 bases, with 16 bases remaining between them. CDR1 is MNHGY, CDR2 SAAAGT, per germline. The CDR3 loop is CASSYSNYEGSNSPLHF. The CDR3 nucleotides are TGTGCCAGCAGTTACTCGAATTATGAGGGAAGCAATTCACCCCTCCACTTT.

This clone has more than one count but fewer than ten. The gene calls are TRBV6-8 and TRBJ1-3, with D hard to call. Trimming cost V 5 bases and J 1 base, with 9 bases left between them. The CDR3 covers 14 residues. Germline V CDR1 and CDR2: MNHGY, SAAAGT. This chain's CDR3 is CASSDASSGNTIYF. In DNA, the CDR3 is TGTGCCAGCAGTGATGCTTCATCTGGAAACACCATATATTTT.

The genes are TRBV11-3 and TRBJ2-1; 10 bases line up with TRBD1. Germline CDR1 reads SGHNT; CDR2 reads YENEEA. The length of the CDR3 is 15 residues. V lost 6 bases and J lost 6; bases outside the gene matches: 8. DNA for the CDR3: TGTGCCAGCAGTCAGGGACAGGGGTACGGCAATGAGCAGTTCTTC. Its protein is CASSQGQGYGNEQFF.

V gene TRBV15 combines with J gene TRBJ1-6; D is possibly TRBD1 (5 bases). Germline CDR1 is LNHNV and CDR2 is YYDKDF (reference sequence). The CDR3 length is 15 residues. The V end was cut by 1 base, the J end by 7 bases, with 11 bases between. CDR3 in DNA: TGTGCCACCAGCAGAGGAGGGGTTGAAAATTCACCCCTCCACTTT. It codes for CATSRGGVENSPLHF.

This clone has more than one count but fewer than ten. The chain is built from TRBV18 and TRBJ1-1; a possible D gene is TRBD1 (5 bases). V lost 9 bases and J 0 bases, leaving 11 bases between the germline ends. This CDR3 is 13 amino acids long. The V gene's germline CDR1 is KGHSH and CDR2 LQKENI. The CDR3 DNA sequence: TGTGCCAGTGATTGGGGGATGAACACTGAAGCTTTCTTT. Translation: CASDWGMNTEAFF.

V usage is TRBV5-1 and J usage is TRBJ1-6, with D unresolved. The CDR3 is 14 amino acids. Trimming cost V 0 bases and J 8 bases, with 9 bases left between them. Germline V gives CDR1 SGHRS, CDR2 YFSETQ. The CDR3 loop reads CASSLGTDYSPLHF. For the CDR3, the DNA is TGCGCCAGCAGCTTGGGGACTGACTATTCACCCCTCCACTTT.

This clone was seen more than once but under ten times. V is TRBV6-8 and J is TRBJ2-2, with D perhaps matching TRBD1 (6 bases). Germline V gene sequence: CDR1 MNHGY, CDR2 SAAAGT. The CDR3 covers 15 residues. V was cut by 6 bases and J by 5 bases, with 16 bases left in between. In DNA, the CDR3 is TGTGCCAGCAGACCTTGGACAGCGTTGACCGGGGAGCTGTTTTTT. Translation: CASRPWTALTGELFF.

This clone was observed a few times. The chain recombines TRBV6-8 with TRBJ1-1, with D maybe TRBD1 (5 bases). The CDR3 length is 13 residues. Germline V gene lookup returns CDR1 MNHGY and CDR2 SAAAGT. Trimming shortened V by 4 bases and J by 11 bases, and 17 bases separated the two germline ends. The CDR3, as DNA: TGTGCCAGCAGTTGGGAGTTTGGGCCAGGGGCTTTCTTT. It encodes CASSWEFGPGAFF.

This clone is classed as medium-sized. This chain links TRBV6-1 with TRBJ1-1, with a weak D call TRBD1 (6 bases). This CDR3 is built from 15 residues. CDR1 and CDR2 from the germline V gene are MNHNS and SASEGT. V lost 1 base and J 5 bases, leaving 14 bases between the germline ends. The CDR3: CASSEDGGRRTEAFF. CDR3 DNA: TGTGCCAGCAGTGAAGACGGGGGGCGGCGAACTGAAGCTTTCTTT.

This clone has a handful of counts. The chain is built from TRBV11-3 and TRBJ1-1; TRBD1 matches at 8 bases. The CDR3 length is 15 residues. In germline, CDR1 is SGHNT, CDR2 YENEEA. Trimming removed 3 bases from V and 0 bases from J; junction bases left unmatched: 3. The CDR3 sequence is CASSFGTGVNTEAFF. CDR3 coding DNA: TGTGCCAGCAGCTTCGGGACAGGCGTGAACACTGAAGCTTTCTTT.

This chain connects TRBV19 to TRBJ1-2; 10 nucleotides agree with TRBD1. Germline CDR1 reads LNHDA; CDR2 reads SQIVND (reference sequence). This CDR3 is built from 16 residues. J lost 1 base, V lost 4 bases, and 6 bases had no gene match. The CDR3 bases are TGTGCCAGTAGTACCCGACAGGGGGCGTATAACTATGGCTACACCTTC. This encodes CASSTRQGAYNYGYTF.

The table lists this clone with a few counts. The chain links TRBV6-8 to TRBJ1-1, with 7 bases aligning to TRBD1. Per the germline V gene, CDR1 is MNHGY and CDR2 is SAAAGT. V was clipped by 0 bases and J by 8 bases; unmatched bases: 3. This CDR3 contains 13 residues. The CDR3 protein is CASSYSTGREAFF. CDR3 nucleotide sequence: TGTGCCAGCAGTTACTCGACAGGGCGGGAAGCTTTCTTT.

This clone was seen a few times. The J gene is TRBJ1-5, the V gene TRBV6-8; unclear D gene. There are 16 residues in the CDR3. V was shortened by 5 bases and J by 1 base, with 15 bases between the two germline ends. The germline CDR1 and CDR2 sequences are MNHGY and SAAAGT. CDR3 loop: CASSAVFTVSNQPQHF. CDR3 in DNA: TGTGCCAGCAGTGCAGTCTTCACGGTGAGCAATCAGCCCCAGCATTTT.

The chain combines TRBV11-3 with TRBJ2-2, with 9 bases fitting TRBD2. CDR3 length equals 15 residues. The V gene end was trimmed by 2 bases and the J gene end by 3 bases; junction bases not matched to a gene: 1. CDR1 and CDR2 (germline): SGHNT, YENEEA. CDR3 sequence reads: CASSLRGGDTGELFF. The CDR3 nucleotides read TGTGCCAGCAGCTTACGCGGGGGGGACACCGGGGAGCTGTTTTTT.

In its sample, this clone ranks as large. The chain is built from TRBV30 and TRBJ1-1; no firm D call. The germline V gene has CDR1 GTSNPN and CDR2 SVGIG (reference sequence). With 0 bases removed from V and 3 bases from J, the gap between germline ends came to 14 bases. CDR3 size: 15 residues. In nucleotides, the CDR3 is TGTGCCTGGAGTGTATCGGGTGCCGGGGACACTGAAGCTTTCTTT. Its protein is CAWSVSGAGDTEAFF.